The sequence of this TCR beta chain was determined in a study of shared clonotypes between healthy human individuals. Study conclusions and caveats: Clonotypes shared by all four donors outscored non-shared clonotypes in generation probability. Naive subsets generally exceeded memory subsets in estimated richness.

The naive CD8 fraction comprised CD45RO-negative cells positively selected for CCR7 and excluded terminally differentiated effector memory CD45RA+ cells. In the authors' methods: ImmunoSEQ only sent back junction sequences with no quality scores, so filtering was done differently. Profiling relied on immunoSEQ multiplex PCR, and the TCRdb table lists in-frame clones only, not all of them. The V and J calls and clone size come from that table; D and trimming were worked out from the DNA. This sample has 600,000 or so clones, with 95% to 98% found just once. In this sample, this clone turned up once. Its antigen is not identified. V trimming: 1 base; J trimming: 9 bases; junction bases outside the gene matches: 11. There are 17 residues in the CDR3. The germline CDR1 and CDR2 sequences are SEHNR and FQNEAQ (reference sequence).

This TCR derives from a man aged 30-40 years in good health. The rearrangement joins TRBV7-9 to TRBJ2-1; 11 bases line up with TRBD2. Sequencing was carried out using naive CD8+ T cells sorted from blood. This CDR3 is CASSLGLAGTGYLEQFF. DNA of the CDR3: TGTGCCAGCAGCTTAGGACTAGCGGGAACCGGATATCTTGAGCAGTTCTTC.